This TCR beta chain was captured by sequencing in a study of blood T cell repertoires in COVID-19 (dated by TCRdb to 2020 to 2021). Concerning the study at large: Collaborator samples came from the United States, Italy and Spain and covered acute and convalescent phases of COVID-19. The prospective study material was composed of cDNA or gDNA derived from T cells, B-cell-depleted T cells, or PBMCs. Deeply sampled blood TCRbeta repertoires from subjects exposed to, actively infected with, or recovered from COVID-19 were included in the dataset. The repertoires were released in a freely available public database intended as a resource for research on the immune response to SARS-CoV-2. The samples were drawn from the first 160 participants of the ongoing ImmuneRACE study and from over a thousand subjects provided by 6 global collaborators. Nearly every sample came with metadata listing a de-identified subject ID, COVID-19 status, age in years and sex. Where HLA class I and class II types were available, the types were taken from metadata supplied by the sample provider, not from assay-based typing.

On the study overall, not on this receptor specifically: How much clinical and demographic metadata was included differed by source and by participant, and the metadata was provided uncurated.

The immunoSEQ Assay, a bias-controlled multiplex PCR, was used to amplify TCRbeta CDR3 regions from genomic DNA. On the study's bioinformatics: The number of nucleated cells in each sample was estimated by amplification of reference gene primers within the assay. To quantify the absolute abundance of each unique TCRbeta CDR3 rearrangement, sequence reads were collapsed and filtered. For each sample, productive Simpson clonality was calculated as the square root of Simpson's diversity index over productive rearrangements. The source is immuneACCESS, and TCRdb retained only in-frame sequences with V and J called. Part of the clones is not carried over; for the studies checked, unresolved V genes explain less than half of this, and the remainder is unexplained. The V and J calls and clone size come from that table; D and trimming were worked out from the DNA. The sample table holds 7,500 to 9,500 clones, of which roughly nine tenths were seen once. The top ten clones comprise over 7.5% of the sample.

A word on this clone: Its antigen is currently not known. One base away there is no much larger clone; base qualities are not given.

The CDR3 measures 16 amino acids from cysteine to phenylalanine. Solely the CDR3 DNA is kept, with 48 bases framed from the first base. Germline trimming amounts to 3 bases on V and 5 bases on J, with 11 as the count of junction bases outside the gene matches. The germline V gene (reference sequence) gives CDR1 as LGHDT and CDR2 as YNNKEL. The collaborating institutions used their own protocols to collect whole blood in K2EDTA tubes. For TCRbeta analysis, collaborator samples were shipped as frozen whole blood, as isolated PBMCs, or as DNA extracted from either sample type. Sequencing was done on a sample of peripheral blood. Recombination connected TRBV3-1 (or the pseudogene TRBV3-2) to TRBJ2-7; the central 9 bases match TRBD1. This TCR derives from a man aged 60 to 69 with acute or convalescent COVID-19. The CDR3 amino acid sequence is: CASSHNSPDRGNEQYF. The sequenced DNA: TGTGCCAGCAGCCACAATTCCCCGGACAGGGGCAACGAGCAGTACTTC.